This T cell receptor (beta chain) was observed in a study of blood T cell repertoires in COVID-19. The CDR3 consists of 14 residues. After removal of 5 bases from V and 6 bases from J, the junction contained 7 bases not matched to a gene. Germline CDR1 and CDR2: SEHNR and FQNEAQ (reference sequence). Grouping used clinical history reported by participants in a survey and questionnaire. Measured with immunoSEQ multiplex PCR; TCRdb has only the in-frame clones, and not every one. The sample consists of under 250,000 clones, about nine tenths of them appearing once. The source of this sequence is a woman aged 30 to 39 with acute COVID-19. This chain links TRBV7-9 with TRBJ2-7, with 10 positions matching TRBD1. The sequenced sample consisted of PBMCs or T cells enriched from blood (not recorded which). This CDR3 is CASSHRQGAPEQYF. The CDR3 nucleotides are TGTGCCAGCAGCCATAGACAGGGGGCTCCCGAGCAGTACTTC.